Sequencing of this T cell receptor beta chain was carried out in a study of graft-versus-host responses after intestinal transplantation. Across the whole study: Among the recipients, transplants were multivisceral, liver-intestinal, or isolated intestinal. Anti-thymocyte globulin served as induction for all recipients, who then took tacrolimus and steroids for three to four years. The study, taken as a whole, reports: Among recipient marrow samples, GvH clones were found; some appeared first in ileum or blood. Elevated graft-versus-host to host-versus-graft clonal ratios in allografts were recorded for patients with graft-donor T cell macrochimerism.

Data came from immunoSEQ multiplex PCR; TCRdb stores just in-frame clones and leaves some out. The profile covers 80,000 to 100,000 clones, with 85% to 90% appearing a single time and roughly 0.32% taken by the ten largest. Germline CDR1 SNHLY, CDR2 FYNNEI. There are 17 residues in the CDR3. Trimming cost V 6 bases and J 6 bases, with 26 bases left between them. As regards this clone: Its specificity is unknown.

The chain recombines TRBV2 with TRBJ1-1; perhaps TRBD1 as D (5 bases). Sequenced material: unstimulated CD4+ T cells sorted from spleen or lymph node cells, taken before intestinal transplant. The clonotype comes from a human donor who received an intestinal transplant. The CDR3, as DNA: TGTGCCAGCAGCCGCGGGACGGCGTCATTGGTGCTACCTGAAGCTTTCTTT. This sequence encodes CASSRGTASLVLPEAFF. Full variable domain (missing parts from reference TRBV2 and TRBJ1-1): EPEVTQTPSHQVTQMGQEVILRCVPISNHLYFYWYRQILGQKVEFLVSFYNNEISEKSEIFDDQFSVERPDGSNFTLKIRSTKLEDSAMYFCASSRGTASLVLPEAFFGQGTRLTVV.